This TCR beta chain was identified in a study of read filtering for tumor transcriptome and immune sequencing. Germline lookup yields CDR1 SGHNT and CDR2 YENEEA. The CDR3 contains 15 residues. The V gene end was trimmed by 4 bases and the J gene end by 1 base; junction bases not matched to a gene: 2. Notes on the study in general: In IR-seq, single-read clonotypes were 65% to 90% of clonotypes but around 3.4% of reads. Sorted CD138-negative bone marrow cells were not purified T cells.

This clonotype showed up many times. Antigen specificity is unknown. Every patient had bone marrow sampled while the disease was active. From approximately 430 ng of RNA, a library with molecular barcoded alpha/delta and beta/gamma adaptors was made. TCRdb re-derived calls from the reads in MiXCR, one entry per CDR3 protein. Of around 48,000 distinct CDR3 sequences detected, roughly 19% appear once; the ten largest clones hold 15% to 19%. The clonotype originates from a donor at least 40 years old with multiple myeloma. The sequenced sample was a population of CD138-negative cells sorted from bone marrow. The chain combines TRBV11-3 with TRBJ2-3, with 10 bases that match TRBD2. CDR3 region: CASSSGTSGTDTQYF. The CDR3 nucleotides read TGTGCCAGCAGCTCTGGGACTAGCGGCACAGATACGCAGTATTTT.